The present T cell receptor (beta chain) was sequenced within a study of T cell changes during pregnancy in multiple sclerosis. This CDR3 region has 13 residues. The V segment lost 5 bases and the J segment 10 bases; nucleotides outside the gene matches: 10. Germline CDR1 SGHTA, CDR2 FQGNSA. Only in-frame clones appear in the TCRdb table, and some are missing; sequencing was by immunoSEQ multiplex PCR. The table shows 99,000 or so clones, with 93% occurring only once. The chain employs TRBV7-2 and TRBJ1-2; the match to TRBD1 covers 7 bases. This specimen was peripheral blood, taken after pregnancy. The sequence was obtained from a female donor with multiple sclerosis, enrolled in a pregnancy study. The CDR3: CASSNTPGTDYTF. The CDR3 bases are TGTGCCAGCAGCAACACGCCCGGGACAGACTACACCTTC.